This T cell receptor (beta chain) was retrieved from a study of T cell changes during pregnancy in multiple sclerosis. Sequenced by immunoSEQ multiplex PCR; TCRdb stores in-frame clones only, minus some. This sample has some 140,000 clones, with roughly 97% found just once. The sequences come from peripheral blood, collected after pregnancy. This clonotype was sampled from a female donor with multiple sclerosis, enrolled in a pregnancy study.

The CDR3 sequence: CASSSPAGEQYF. For the CDR3, the DNA is TGTGCCAGCAGCTCTCCGGCGGGAGAGCAGTACTTC. The chain recombines TRBV5-4 with TRBJ2-7, with a tentative D call TRBD2 (6 bases). This CDR3 region has 12 residues. From germline, CDR1 is SGHNT and CDR2 YYREEE (reference sequence). V gave up 3 bases and J gave up 7 bases, with 11 bases separating them.